Listed below are T cell receptor beta chains from one sample, sequenced in a study of blood T cells in healthy people across ages. Using its own MiXCR run on the 5' RACE reads, TCRdb lists one record per CDR3 protein. Of roughly 1.4 million distinct CDR3 sequences in the sample, approximately 59% were seen once. The sample consisted of blood. Receptor source: a man aged 18-30 years in good health. Both conserved end residues are part of each CDR3. A D gene is named only where the DNA matches it firmly. Clone size is given for some rows only: seen once, a few or many times, or a class if the clone is expanded.

v_gene,len,j_gene,abundance,d_gene,CDR3aa,CDR3nt
TRBV6-5,18,TRBJ2-1,-,-,CASSYDRPMAMRVNEQFF,TGTGCCAGCAGTTACGACCGACCTATGGCAATGAGGGTCAATGAGCAGTTCTTC
TRBV5-1,15,TRBJ2-1,few,TRBD2,CASSLGTSGRNEQFF,TGTGCCAGCAGTTTAGGGACTAGCGGGAGAAATGAGCAGTTCTTC
TRBV15,13,TRBJ1-1,-,-,CATSRDEDTKAFF,TGTGCCACCAGCAGAGATGAGGACACCAAAGCTTTCTTT
TRBV5-1,18,TRBJ1-1,-,TRBD1,CASSFTSGTGLLYTEAFF,TGCGCCAGCAGCTTTACGTCCGGGACAGGGCTATTATACACTGAAGCTTTCTTT
TRBV2,15,TRBJ2-3,-,-,CASRPLTRERDTQYF,TGTGCCAGCAGACCCCTGACGAGGGAGCGAGATACGCAGTATTTT
TRBV4-1,14,TRBJ1-4,-,-,CASSQVHLNEKLFF,TGCGCCAGCAGCCAGGTACACCTAAATGAAAAACTGTTTTTT
TRBV5-5,14,TRBJ2-5,-,TRBD2,CASSPPGGVETQYF,TGTGCCAGCAGCCCTCCGGGGGGGGTTGAGACCCAGTACTTC
TRBV7-8,18,TRBJ2-1,-,-,CASSLGYNGGASYNEQFF,TGTGCCAGCAGCTTAGGATACAACGGGGGAGCCTCCTACAATGAGCAGTTCTTC
TRBV20-1,14,TRBJ2-1,-,TRBD1,CSARTGVTYNEQFF,TGCAGTGCTCGAACAGGGGTTACCTACAATGAGCAGTTCTTC
TRBV6-2/TRBV6-3,14,TRBJ2-7,-,-,CASSSGTLPYEQYF,TGTGCCAGCAGTTCCGGGACACTACCCTACGAGCAGTACTTC
TRBV25-1,15,TRBJ2-7,few,TRBD2,CASSESGLAGAEQYF,TGTGCCAGCAGTGAATCGGGACTAGCGGGAGCCGAGCAGTACTTC
TRBV12-3/TRBV12-4,14,TRBJ1-5,-,-,CASSLMAANQPQHF,TGTGCCAGCAGTTTAATGGCAGCTAATCAGCCCCAGCATTTT
TRBV7-2,12,TRBJ2-3,-,-,CASSPLPDTQYF,TGTGCCAGCAGCCCACTACCAGATACGCAGTATTTT
TRBV2,14,TRBJ2-1,-,TRBD2,CASSLAGVWNEQFF,TGTGCCAGTTCACTAGCGGGTGTTTGGAATGAGCAGTTCTTC
TRBV2,15,TRBJ1-6,-,-,CASSGGSFYNSPLHF,TGTGCCAGCAGTGGTGGCAGCTTCTATAATTCACCCCTCCACTTT
TRBV10-3,15,TRBJ2-7,few,TRBD1,CAISARQGITHEQYF,TGTGCCATCAGTGCGAGACAGGGGATCACCCACGAGCAGTACTTC
TRBV5-1,13,TRBJ2-5,few,-,CASSLPPYWEQYF,TGCGCCAGCAGCCTCCCACCATACTGGGAGCAGTACTTC